This T cell receptor (beta chain) was sequenced during a study of human T cells and chemical hapten exposure. Study findings and constraints: High-frequency TCRs, those above 1 in 1000, stayed the same after DPC sensitization.

Time point specified: pre-sensitization, week 0. Treatment denoted: therapeutic diphenylcyclopropenone sensitization with weekly scalp DPC. The template was total RNA from unfractionated whole blood. TCRdb passed the RACE reads through MiXCR, listing each CDR3 protein once. The sample includes 40,000 or so distinct CDR3 sequences, more than 10% of them seen just once. Worth noting for this clonotype: Its antigen is undetermined.

The CDR3 has 13 amino acids. The germline CDR1 and CDR2 sequences are SEHNR and FQNEAQ (reference sequence). Trimming stripped 3 bases from V and 5 bases from J, with 8 bases between. The source was whole blood, collected in connection with sensitization to the hapten diphenylcyclopropenone (DPC). This clonotype originated in a middle-aged woman with alopecia areata. Some clones in this sample may be carry-over from other donors' samples. The chain combines TRBV7-9 with TRBJ2-1; perhaps TRBD1 as D (5 bases). This CDR3 reads CASSLGLHNEQFF. Written as DNA, the CDR3 is TGTGCCAGCAGCTTGGGGCTACACAATGAGCAGTTCTTC.